The 9 T cell receptor beta chains in this list originate from one sample, sequenced in a study of memory CD4+ T cells and cytomegalovirus serostatus. The method was immunoSEQ multiplex PCR; TCRdb's version includes in-frame clones alone and lacks a portion of them. Of around 63,000 clones listed, roughly 75% are singletons. The sort gate was single viable CD3+CD4+CD8-CD45RO+ cells for memory CD4+ T cells. Source material: memory CD4+ T cells from blood. The origin of the receptors is an adult in good health and CMV-seronegative. Some clones in this sample may be carry-over from other donors' samples.

The chain is built from TRBV5-1 and TRBJ2-3; a weak D match, TRBD2 (6 bases). CDR1 is SGHRS and CDR2 is YFSETQ in the germline V gene. The CDR3 extends over 16 amino acids. Trimming removed 3 bases from V and 0 bases from J, with 14 bases in between. The CDR3: CASSSGNSGSTDTQYF. The CDR3 DNA is TGCGCCAGCAGCTCCGGTAATAGCGGAAGCACAGATACGCAGTATTTT. Based on the CDR3 plus reference TRBV5-1 and TRBJ2-3, the full variable domain is KAGVTQTPRYLIKTRGQQVTLSCSPISGHRSVSWYQQTPGQGLQFLFEYFSETQRNKGNFPGRFSGRQFSNSRSEMNVSTLELGDSALYLCASSSGNSGSTDTQYFGPGTRLTVL.

The chain combines TRBV7-2 with TRBJ2-6; weak D call: TRBD1 (5 bases). This CDR3 is built from 15 residues. Trimming stripped 5 bases from V and 1 base from J, with 9 bases between. The V gene's germline CDR1 is SGHTA and CDR2 FQGNSA. The CDR3 DNA sequence: TGTGCCAGCAGCCGCCAGGGATCTGGGGCCAACGTCCTGACTTTC. Its translation is CASSRQGSGANVLTF.

V and J are TRBV18 and TRBJ2-5; a possible D gene is TRBD2 (6 bases). V gave up 2 bases and J gave up 2 bases, with 15 bases separating them. Germline loops: CDR1 KGHSH, CDR2 LQKENI. The CDR3 has 16 residues. CDR3 in amino acids: CASSPWASEGQETQYF. CDR3 DNA: TGTGCCAGCTCACCATGGGCTAGCGAGGGTCAAGAGACCCAGTACTTC.

This clone was found a few times. The J gene is TRBJ1-6, the V gene TRBV27, with 10 bases that match TRBD1. V lost 1 base to trimming and J lost 9 bases; unmatched junction nucleotides: 3. Germline values: CDR1 MNHEY, CDR2 SMNVEV (reference sequence). This CDR3 comprises 15 residues. In DNA form, the CDR3 reads TGTGCCAGCAGTTTATTAGGGACAGGGGTTTCACCCCTCCACTTT. It yields the protein CASSLLGTGVSPLHF.

V is TRBV6-1 and J is TRBJ2-1; D possibly corresponds to TRBD1 (5 bases). The CDR3 loop spans 14 amino acids. Germline loops: CDR1 MNHNS, CDR2 SASEGT. V dropped 6 bases and J dropped 4 bases, with 13 bases sitting between them. This CDR3 reads CASSAQQAYNEQFF. As DNA, the CDR3 is TGTGCCAGCAGCGCCCAACAGGCGTACAATGAGCAGTTCTTC.

The V gene is TRBV5-4, the J gene TRBJ2-1; 9 bases match TRBD1. The CDR3 loop spans 16 amino acids. Trimming at V came to 4 bases and at J to 5 bases, leaving 10 bases not matched to a gene. The germline CDR1 and CDR2 sequences are SGHNT and YYREEE (reference sequence). This chain's CDR3 is CASSTRTGTGNNEQFF. The CDR3 DNA reads as TGTGCCAGCAGCACCAGAACCGGGACAGGGAACAATGAGCAGTTCTTC.

The V gene is TRBV18, the J gene TRBJ1-2; TRBD1 matches at 9 bases. Unmatched junction bases numbered 13, after V lost 3 bases and J lost 8 bases. This CDR3 comprises 16 residues. In germline, CDR1 is KGHSH, CDR2 LQKENI. The CDR3 is CASSPSPGTGNGGYTF. The CDR3 region has the DNA TGTGCCAGCTCACCGAGTCCCGGGACAGGGAACGGCGGCTACACCTTC. Complete variable domain (other parts from reference TRBV18 and TRBJ1-2): NAGVMQNPRHLVRRRGQEARLRCSPMKGHSHVYWYRQLPEEGLKFMVYLQKENIIDESGMPKERFSAEFPKEGPSILRIQQVVRGDSAAYFCASSPSPGTGNGGYTFGSGTRLTVV.

This clone has a handful of counts. V gene TRBV30 combines with J gene TRBJ1-6, with D hard to call. Germline V gene sequence: CDR1 GTSNPN, CDR2 SVGIG (reference sequence). The CDR3 is 15 residues long. For the CDR3, the DNA is TGTGCTGGGCGTGAATCGAGCTCCTATAATTCACCCCTCCACTTT. This gives the protein CAGRESSSYNSPLHF.

This chain connects TRBV10-1 to TRBJ1-2, with unresolved D. The germline CDR1 and CDR2 sequences are WNHNN and SYGVQD (reference sequence). CDR3 size: 13 residues. V was pared by 7 bases and J by 6 bases, with 15 bases between. The CDR3 sequence: CASKTAGWDGYTF. In nucleotides, the CDR3 is TGCGCCAGCAAGACGGCAGGTTGGGATGGCTACACCTTC.